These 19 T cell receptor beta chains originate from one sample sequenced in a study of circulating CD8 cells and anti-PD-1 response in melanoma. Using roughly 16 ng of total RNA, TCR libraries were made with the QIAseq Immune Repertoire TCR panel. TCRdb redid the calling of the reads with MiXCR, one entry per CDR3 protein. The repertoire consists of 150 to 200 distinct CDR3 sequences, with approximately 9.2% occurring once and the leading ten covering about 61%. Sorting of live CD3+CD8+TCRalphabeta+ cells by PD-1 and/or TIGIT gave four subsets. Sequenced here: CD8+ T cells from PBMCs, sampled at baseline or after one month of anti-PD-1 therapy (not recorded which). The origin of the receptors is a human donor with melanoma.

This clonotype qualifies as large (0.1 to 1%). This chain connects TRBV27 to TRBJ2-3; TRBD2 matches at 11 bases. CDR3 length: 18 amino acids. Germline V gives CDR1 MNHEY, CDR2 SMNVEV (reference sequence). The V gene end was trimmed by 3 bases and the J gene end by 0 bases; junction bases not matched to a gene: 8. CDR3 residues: CASSFVSGRATSTDTQYF. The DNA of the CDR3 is TGTGCCAGCAGTTTTGTTAGCGGGAGGGCCACTAGCACAGATACGCAGTATTTT.

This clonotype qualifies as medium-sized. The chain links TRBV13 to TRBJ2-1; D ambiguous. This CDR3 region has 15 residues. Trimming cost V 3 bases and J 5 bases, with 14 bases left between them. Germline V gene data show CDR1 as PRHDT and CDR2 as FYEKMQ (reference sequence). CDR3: CASSLRTANNNEQFF. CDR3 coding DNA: TGTGCCAGCAGCTTGAGGACGGCTAATAACAATGAGCAGTTCTTC.

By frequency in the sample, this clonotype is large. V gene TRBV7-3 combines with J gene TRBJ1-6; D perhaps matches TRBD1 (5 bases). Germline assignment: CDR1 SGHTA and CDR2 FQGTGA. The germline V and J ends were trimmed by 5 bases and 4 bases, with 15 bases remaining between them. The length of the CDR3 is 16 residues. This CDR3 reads CASSLGRSGYNSPLHF. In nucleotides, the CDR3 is TGTGCCAGCAGCCTCGGGAGGTCAGGGTATAATTCACCCCTCCACTTT.

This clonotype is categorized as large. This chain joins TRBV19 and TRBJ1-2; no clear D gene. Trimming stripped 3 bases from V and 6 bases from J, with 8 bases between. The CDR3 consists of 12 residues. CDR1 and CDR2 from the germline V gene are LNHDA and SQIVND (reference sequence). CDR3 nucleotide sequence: TGTGCCAGTAGTATCAGCGCTAATGGCTACACCTTC. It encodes CASSISANGYTF.

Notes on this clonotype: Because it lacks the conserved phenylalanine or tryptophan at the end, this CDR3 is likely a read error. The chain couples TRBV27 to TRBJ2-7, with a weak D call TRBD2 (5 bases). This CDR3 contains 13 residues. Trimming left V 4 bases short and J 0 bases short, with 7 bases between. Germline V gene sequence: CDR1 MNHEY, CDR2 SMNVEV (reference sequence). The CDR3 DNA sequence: TGTGCCAGCAGTTCCGGGGACTCCTACGAGCAGTACTCC. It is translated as CASSSGDSYEQYS.

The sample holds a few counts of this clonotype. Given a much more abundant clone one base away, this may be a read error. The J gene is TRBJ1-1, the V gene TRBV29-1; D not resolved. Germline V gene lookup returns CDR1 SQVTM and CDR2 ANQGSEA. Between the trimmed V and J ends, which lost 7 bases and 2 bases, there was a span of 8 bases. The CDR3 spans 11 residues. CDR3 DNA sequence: TGCAGCGCTACTATTAACACTGAAGCTTTCTTT. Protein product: CSATINTEAFF.

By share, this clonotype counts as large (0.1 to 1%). The CDR3 coding sequence is TGTGCCACCGGGCCTAGCGGGGGAGAAGAGACCCAGTACTTC. Its protein product is CATGPSGGEETQYF. The chain recombines TRBV24-1 with TRBJ2-5, with 10 bases identical to TRBD2. In germline, CDR1 is KGHDR, CDR2 SFDVKD. The CDR3 covers 14 residues. After removal of 9 bases from V and 3 bases from J, the junction contained 6 bases not matched to a gene.

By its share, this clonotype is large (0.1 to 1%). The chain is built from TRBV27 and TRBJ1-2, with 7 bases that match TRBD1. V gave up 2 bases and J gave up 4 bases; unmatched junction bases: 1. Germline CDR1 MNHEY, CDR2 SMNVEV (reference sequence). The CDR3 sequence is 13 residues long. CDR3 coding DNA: TGTGCCAGCAGTTTAACAGGGGCCTATGGCTACACCTTC. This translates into CASSLTGAYGYTF.

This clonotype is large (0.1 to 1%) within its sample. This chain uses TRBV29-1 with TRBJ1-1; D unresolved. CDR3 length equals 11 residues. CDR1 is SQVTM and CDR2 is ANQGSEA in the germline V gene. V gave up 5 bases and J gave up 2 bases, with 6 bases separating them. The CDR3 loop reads CSVTINTEAFF. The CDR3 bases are TGCAGCGTTACTATTAACACTGAAGCTTTCTTT.

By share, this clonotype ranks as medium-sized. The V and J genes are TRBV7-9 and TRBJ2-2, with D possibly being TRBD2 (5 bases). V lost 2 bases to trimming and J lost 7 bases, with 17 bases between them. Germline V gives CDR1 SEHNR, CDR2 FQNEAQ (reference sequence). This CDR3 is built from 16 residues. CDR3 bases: TGTGCCAGCAGCTTAACGTCGCGGGTAGGCGTCGGGGAGCTGTTTTTT. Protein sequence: CASSLTSRVGVGELFF.

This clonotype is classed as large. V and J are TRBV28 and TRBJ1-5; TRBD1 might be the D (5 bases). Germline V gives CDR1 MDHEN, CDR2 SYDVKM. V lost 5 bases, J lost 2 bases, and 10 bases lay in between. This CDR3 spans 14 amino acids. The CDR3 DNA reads TGTGCCAGCAGTCGGGGCCGCGGCAATCAGCCCCAGCATTTT. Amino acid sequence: CASSRGRGNQPQHF.

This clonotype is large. CDR3 nucleotides: TGTGCCAGTAGTATAGATAGCGGGAGTCTGAATGAGCAGTTCTTC. Amino acids: CASSIDSGSLNEQFF. The chain is built from TRBV19 and TRBJ2-1; 9 bases are shared with TRBD2. CDR3 length: 15 residues. The germline gives CDR1 LNHDA, CDR2 SQIVND (reference sequence). The trim removed 0 bases at V and 7 bases at J, leaving 4 bases unmatched.

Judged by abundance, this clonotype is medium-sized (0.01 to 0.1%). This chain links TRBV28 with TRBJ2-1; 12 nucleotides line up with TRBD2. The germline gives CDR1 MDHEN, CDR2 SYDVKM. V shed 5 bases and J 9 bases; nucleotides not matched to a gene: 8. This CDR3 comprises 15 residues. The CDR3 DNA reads TGTGCCAGCAGTCTCGGGACTAGCGGGTTAGGTGAGCAGTTCTTC. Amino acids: CASSLGTSGLGEQFF.

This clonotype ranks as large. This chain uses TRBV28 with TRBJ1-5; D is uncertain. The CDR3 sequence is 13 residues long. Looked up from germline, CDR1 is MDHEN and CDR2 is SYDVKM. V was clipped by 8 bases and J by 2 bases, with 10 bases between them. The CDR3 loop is CASQWRGNQPQHF. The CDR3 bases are TGTGCCAGCCAGTGGAGGGGCAATCAGCCCCAGCATTTT. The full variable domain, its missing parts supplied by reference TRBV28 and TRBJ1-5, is DVKVTQSSRYLVKRTGEKVFLECVQDMDHENMFWYRQDPGLGLRLIYFSYDVKMKEKGDIPEGYSVSREKKERFSLILESASTNQTSMYLCASQWRGNQPQHFGDGTRLSIL.

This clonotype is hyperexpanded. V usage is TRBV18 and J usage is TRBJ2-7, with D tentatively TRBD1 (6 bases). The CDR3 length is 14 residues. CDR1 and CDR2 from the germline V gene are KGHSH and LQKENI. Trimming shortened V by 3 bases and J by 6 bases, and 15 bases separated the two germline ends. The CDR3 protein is CASSPTGYFGEQYF. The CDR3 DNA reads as TGTGCCAGCTCACCCACAGGGTACTTCGGCGAGCAGTACTTC. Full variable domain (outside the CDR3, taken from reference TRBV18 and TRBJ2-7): NAGVMQNPRHLVRRRGQEARLRCSPMKGHSHVYWYRQLPEEGLKFMVYLQKENIIDESGMPKERFSAEFPKEGPSILRIQQVVRGDSAAYFCASSPTGYFGEQYFGPGTRLTVT.

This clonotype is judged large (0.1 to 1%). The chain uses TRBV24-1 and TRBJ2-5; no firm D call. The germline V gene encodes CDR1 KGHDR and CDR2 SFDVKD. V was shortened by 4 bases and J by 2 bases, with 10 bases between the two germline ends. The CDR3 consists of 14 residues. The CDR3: CATSDHGPQETQYF. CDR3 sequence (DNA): TGTGCCACCAGTGACCATGGACCACAAGAGACCCAGTACTTC.

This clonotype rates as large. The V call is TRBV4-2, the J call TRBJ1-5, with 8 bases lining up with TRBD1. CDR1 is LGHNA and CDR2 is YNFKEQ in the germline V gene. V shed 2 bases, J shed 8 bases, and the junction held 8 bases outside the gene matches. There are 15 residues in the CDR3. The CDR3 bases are TGTGCCAGCAGCCAACTAGAGGACAGGGACAAGCCCCAGCATTTT. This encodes CASSQLEDRDKPQHF.

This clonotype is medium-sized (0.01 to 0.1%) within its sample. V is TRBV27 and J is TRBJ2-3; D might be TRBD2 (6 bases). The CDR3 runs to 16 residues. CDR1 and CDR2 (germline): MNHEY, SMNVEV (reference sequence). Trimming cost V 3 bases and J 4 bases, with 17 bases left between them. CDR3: CASSFQWEASADTQYF. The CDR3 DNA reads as TGTGCCAGCAGTTTTCAGTGGGAGGCTTCCGCAGATACGCAGTATTTT.

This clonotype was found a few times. This chain's CDR3 is CASSLSSLTDTQYF. Here the CDR3 DNA reads TGTGCCAGCAGTTTATCGAGCCTCACAGATACGCAGTATTTT. This rearrangement joins TRBV27 to TRBJ2-3; D gene unclear. V was shortened by 0 bases and J by 2 bases, with 6 bases between the two germline ends. The CDR3 has 14 residues. The germline CDR1 and CDR2 sequences are MNHEY and SMNVEV (reference sequence).